This is a list of T cell receptor beta chains from one sample in a study of T cell responses to AZD1222 COVID-19 vaccine. Using immunoSEQ multiplex PCR, the repertoire was profiled, and TCRdb retains in-frame clones only, with some absent. The sample lists around 120,000 clones; about 92% were seen once. The source was peripheral blood, collected 28 days after the second AZD1222 dose. These receptors were taken from an adult who received the AZD1222 COVID-19 vaccine. Each CDR3 is given without its conserved first and last residue. D genes are given only for firm matches.

j_call: TRBJ1-5
d_call: .
v_call: TRBV7-8
cdr3_aa: ASSRGLTGYSNQPQH

j_call: TRBJ1-2
d_call: .
v_call: TRBV18
cdr3_aa: ASSTSQVIGSYT

j_call: TRBJ2-7
d_call: .
v_call: TRBV7-8
cdr3_aa: ASSQRVRTVGSEQY

j_call: TRBJ2-7
d_call: .
v_call: TRBV5-1
cdr3_aa: ASSPRDPTYEQY

j_call: TRBJ2-1
d_call: TRBD2
v_call: TRBV9
cdr3_aa: ASSPWTSGAHNEQF

j_call: TRBJ2-5
d_call: .
v_call: TRBV3-1/TRBV3-2
cdr3_aa: ASSQDPLQETQY

j_call: TRBJ2-6
d_call: TRBD1
v_call: TRBV7-2
cdr3_aa: ASSDRVLGANVLT

j_call: TRBJ2-1
d_call: .
v_call: TRBV10-2
cdr3_aa: ASRLAVSSYNEQF

j_call: TRBJ2-7
d_call: .
v_call: TRBV19
cdr3_aa: ASSIPGRSYEQY

j_call: TRBJ2-7
d_call: TRBD1
v_call: TRBV19
cdr3_aa: ASSRGTAEYEQY

j_call: TRBJ2-4
d_call: .
v_call: TRBV6-2/TRBV6-3
cdr3_aa: ASSYDGGGPVSIQY

j_call: TRBJ2-1
d_call: .
v_call: TRBV5-4
cdr3_aa: ASRHQGGPYNEQF

j_call: TRBJ2-3
d_call: TRBD2
v_call: TRBV5-3
cdr3_aa: ARSSERGLRTDTQY

j_call: TRBJ2-1
d_call: .
v_call: TRBV4-3
cdr3_aa: ASSQDSGEGLAYNEQF

j_call: TRBJ1-2
d_call: .
v_call: TRBV15
cdr3_aa: ATSRDTNREIGYT

j_call: TRBJ2-2
d_call: .
v_call: TRBV7-2
cdr3_aa: ASSLGANTGELF

j_call: TRBJ1-2
d_call: .
v_call: TRBV5-1
cdr3_aa: ASSLVVEGSGYT

j_call: TRBJ1-1
d_call: TRBD1
v_call: TRBV29-1
cdr3_aa: RIRGGPQRTEAF

j_call: TRBJ1-5
d_call: .
v_call: TRBV6-2/TRBV6-3
cdr3_aa: ASSQSYSNQPQH

j_call: TRBJ1-1
d_call: .
v_call: TRBV4-3
cdr3_aa: ASTFSDMNTEAF

j_call: TRBJ2-7
d_call: TRBD1
v_call: TRBV18
cdr3_aa: ASSPRGTGREQY

j_call: TRBJ2-3
d_call: .
v_call: TRBV4-3
cdr3_aa: ASSQGGRGDTQY

j_call: TRBJ2-1
d_call: .
v_call: TRBV2
cdr3_aa: ATRLGLGNEQF

j_call: TRBJ1-2
d_call: TRBD1
v_call: TRBV5-1
cdr3_aa: ASSRTSTGNDGYGYT